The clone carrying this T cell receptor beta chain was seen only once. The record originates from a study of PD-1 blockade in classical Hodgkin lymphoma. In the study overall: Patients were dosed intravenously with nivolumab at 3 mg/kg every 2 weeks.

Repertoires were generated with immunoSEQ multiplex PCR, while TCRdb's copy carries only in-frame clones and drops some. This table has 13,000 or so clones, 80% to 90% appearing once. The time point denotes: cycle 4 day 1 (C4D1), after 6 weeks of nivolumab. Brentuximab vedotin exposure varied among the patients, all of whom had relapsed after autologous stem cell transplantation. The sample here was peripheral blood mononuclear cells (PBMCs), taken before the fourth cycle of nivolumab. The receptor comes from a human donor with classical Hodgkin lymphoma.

The CDR3 region has the DNA TGTGCCAGCAGCCCGAGGCTTCGGGCTGGGGCCAACGTCCTGACTTTC. Translated, it gives CASSPRLRAGANVLTF. The rearrangement joins TRBV7-9 to TRBJ2-6; D gene uncertain. Trimming removed 5 bases at V and 2 bases at J, with 13 bases between. CDR3 length: 16 amino acids. Germline CDR1 reads SEHNR; CDR2 reads FQNEAQ (reference sequence).